This note documents a single TCR beta chain sequence. Its cognate antigen is unknown. Each contributor possessed a minimum of one pre-ART and a minimum of two post-ART PBMC samples. Participants who had HIV were, without exception, treated in the United States. The data stem from a study of long-term antiretroviral therapy in people with HIV. Study results and caveats: Information on adherence to ART, viral resistance or therapy changes was unavailable.

The assay, immunoSEQ v3.0, was run at survey level. Only in-frame clones appear in the TCRdb table, and some are missing; sequencing was by immunoSEQ multiplex PCR. This table holds under 50,000 clones, approximately 94% found once. Trimming stripped 8 bases from V and 3 bases from J, with 13 bases between. CDR1 is LNHDA and CDR2 is SQIVND in the germline V gene (reference sequence). The length of the CDR3 is 14 residues. Sequenced material: unsorted PBMCs, taken about 9.1 years after starting antiretroviral therapy. The receptor comes from a man aged 25-45 years with HIV. The rearrangement links TRBV19 to TRBJ2-2; D is possibly TRBD1 (5 bases). CDR3 protein: CASQGQAYTGELFF. The CDR3 DNA follows: TGTGCCAGTCAGGGCCAGGCCTACACCGGGGAGCTGTTTTTT.